The 22 T cell receptor beta chains below come from one sample, sequenced in a study of blood T cell repertoires in COVID-19. Clones were read by immunoSEQ multiplex PCR, and TCRdb kept only the in-frame ones, dropping some. There are about 120,000 clones in the sample; 70% to 80% occur only once, and about 40% lies in the top ten. The sequenced sample consisted of peripheral blood. Receptor source: a man aged 40-49 years with active or convalescent COVID-19.

This clone is a singleton in its sample. The chain is built from TRBV7-2 and TRBJ2-1; TRBD1 matches at 9 bases. CDR1 SGHTA and CDR2 FQGNSA come from the germline V gene. The CDR3 loop spans 19 amino acids. V was pared by 5 bases and J by 0 bases, with 14 bases of the junction left unmatched. The CDR3 DNA sequence: TGTGCCAGCAGCCGCACTAAATCTACAGGGGGCCCCTCCTACAATGAGCAGTTCTTC. It is translated as CASSRTKSTGGPSYNEQFF.

The chain employs TRBV10-2 and TRBJ2-3; D is possibly TRBD2 (6 bases). V was pared by 6 bases and J by 5 bases, with 12 bases between. The CDR3 contains 13 residues. The V gene's germline CDR1 is WSHSY and CDR2 SAAADI. Written as DNA, the CDR3 is TGCGCCAGCAGATCTCTAGCGATAGATACGCAGTATTTT. Protein product: CASRSLAIDTQYF.

The chain has TRBV11-3 and TRBJ2-7; D gene uncertain. The germline gives CDR1 SGHNT, CDR2 YENEEA. Trimming removed 2 bases at V and 2 bases at J, with 4 bases between. The CDR3 is made up of 12 amino acids. The CDR3 bases are TGTGCCAGCAGCTTATCGGCCTACGAGCAGTACTTC. Its translation: CASSLSAYEQYF.

This chain links TRBV5-1 with TRBJ2-5; weak D call: TRBD1 (6 bases). CDR1 is SGHRS and CDR2 is YFSETQ in the germline V gene. This CDR3 spans 14 amino acids. Trimming cost V 0 bases and J 3 bases, with 9 bases left between them. The CDR3 bases are TGCGCCAGCAGCTTGGCTGGGACAAAAGAGACCCAGTACTTC. It specifies CASSLAGTKETQYF.

This clone was found once. The CDR3 DNA sequence: TGCGCCAGCACCCGGGGGACAGGGGTTGAAAAACTGTTTTTT. Translated, it gives CASTRGTGVEKLFF. The chain employs TRBV5-1 and TRBJ1-4; 10 bases match TRBD1. CDR3 length: 14 amino acids. The J segment lost 7 bases and the V segment lost 6 bases, leaving 6 bases of the junction unmatched. Germline values: CDR1 SGHRS, CDR2 YFSETQ.

This rearrangement joins TRBV6-1 to TRBJ2-6; the match to TRBD1 covers 7 bases. The trim removed 3 bases at V and 0 bases at J, leaving 5 bases unmatched. Germline V lookup: CDR1 MNHNS, CDR2 SASEGT. CDR3 length: 17 amino acids. DNA of the CDR3: TGTGCCAGCAGTGAGCAGGGGGACCTCTCTGGGGCCAACGTCCTGACTTTC. This sequence encodes CASSEQGDLSGANVLTF.

CDR3 DNA sequence: TGTGCCAGCAGCTCTAGCAGGGGGCCGGGCAATCAGCCCCAGCATTTT. Translated: CASSSSRGPGNQPQHF. J is TRBJ1-5 and V is TRBV7-9; 8 bases fit TRBD1. V gave up 4 bases and J gave up 2 bases; unmatched junction bases: 7. Germline loops: CDR1 SEHNR, CDR2 FQNEAQ (reference sequence). The CDR3 contains 16 residues.

The V gene is TRBV10-3, the J gene TRBJ1-1, with 7 bases aligning to TRBD1. In germline, CDR1 is ENHRY, CDR2 SYGVKD. This CDR3 is built from 17 residues. The V gene end was trimmed by 0 bases and the J gene end by 1 base; junction bases not matched to a gene: 8. In nucleotides, the CDR3 is TGTGCCATCAGTGAGTCGGCAGGGGGAAGGGGGAACACTGAAGCTTTCTTT. Amino acid sequence: CAISESAGGRGNTEAFF.

The genes are TRBV6-1 and TRBJ1-1; perhaps TRBD1 as D (6 bases). The CDR3 has 13 amino acids. Per germline, CDR1 MNHNS and CDR2 SASEGT. V shed 3 bases and J shed 13 bases, with 18 bases lying between them. This CDR3 is CASSDHPPGEGFF. As DNA, the CDR3 is TGTGCCAGCAGTGATCACCCCCCAGGGGAGGGTTTCTTT.

The chain uses TRBV7-8 and TRBJ1-4; D possibly corresponds to TRBD1 (5 bases). The CDR3 is made up of 17 amino acids. V dropped 5 bases and J dropped 0 bases, with 16 bases sitting between them. In germline, CDR1 is SGHVS, CDR2 FQNEAQ. CDR3 amino acids: CASSPNPGHATNEKLFF. CDR3 nucleotide sequence: TGTGCCAGCAGCCCCAACCCAGGGCACGCAACTAATGAAAAACTGTTTTTT.

This chain connects TRBV2 to TRBJ1-1; 8 bases map to TRBD1. CDR3 length: 15 residues. Losses at the gene ends were 4 bases for V and 1 base for J; bases not matched to a gene: 5. From germline, CDR1 is SNHLY and CDR2 FYNNEI. The CDR3 loop reads CASSGDRGTNTEAFF. The CDR3 DNA reads TGTGCCAGCAGTGGAGACAGGGGAACGAACACTGAAGCTTTCTTT.

In its sample, this clone ranks as medium-sized. The genes are TRBV7-7 and TRBJ2-5; TRBD2 matches 7 bases. The trim removed 2 bases at V and 3 bases at J, leaving 3 bases unmatched. This CDR3 is built from 14 residues. The germline V gene has CDR1 SSHAT and CDR2 FNYEAQ (reference sequence). The CDR3: CASSLMGGEETQYF. CDR3 nucleotides: TGTGCCAGCAGCTTAATGGGGGGGGAAGAGACCCAGTACTTC.

J is TRBJ1-1 and V is TRBV6-5; D may be TRBD1 (6 bases). The CDR3 sequence is 13 residues long. V was clipped by 6 bases and J by 1 base, with 9 bases between them. Looked up from germline, CDR1 is MNHEY and CDR2 is SVGAGI. The CDR3 bases are TGTGCCAGCAGGGCACAGGGGAACACTGAAGCTTTCTTT. It codes for CASRAQGNTEAFF.

The chain combines TRBV16 with TRBJ2-6; no definite D call. Germline V gives CDR1 KGHSY, CDR2 FQNENV. V was trimmed by 4 bases and J by 4 bases, leaving 5 bases between them. CDR3 length: 13 residues. The CDR3 DNA reads TGTGCCAGCAGCCCTGTCGGGGCCAACGTCCTGACTTTC. Translated, it gives CASSPVGANVLTF.

The V and J genes are TRBV4-3 and TRBJ2-5, with 7 bases that match TRBD1. Germline V gives CDR1 LGHNA, CDR2 YSLEER. The length of the CDR3 is 14 residues. The trim removed 1 base at V and 5 bases at J, leaving 4 bases unmatched. CDR3 DNA sequence: TGCGCCAGCAGCCAAGGACAGGGCGCGGAGACCCAGTACTTC. It codes for CASSQGQGAETQYF.

This rearrangement joins TRBV6-1 to TRBJ2-5; 10 bases are a match to TRBD2. Germline assignment: CDR1 MNHNS and CDR2 SASEGT. The CDR3 runs 16 residues. J was trimmed by 5 bases and V by 4 bases; bases with no gene match: 10. The DNA for the CDR3 is TGTGCCAGCAGTGTATCGAGCGGGAGGGCGGATGAGACCCAGTACTTC. It translates to CASSVSSGRADETQYF.

In DNA, the CDR3 is TGTGCCAGCAGCTCAGAGCGGGCAGCCAGGAGCTCCTATAATTCACCCCTCCACTTT. Its translation: CASSSERAARSSYNSPLHF. The rearrangement uses TRBV7-2 and TRBJ1-6; D not resolved. Trimming cost V 4 bases and J 0 bases, with 19 bases left between them. The germline gives CDR1 SGHTA, CDR2 FQGNSA. This CDR3 contains 19 residues.

A few counts support this clone. The chain recombines TRBV6-1 with TRBJ2-3; TRBD1 matches at 8 bases. V dropped 0 bases and J dropped 4; count of bases not matched to a gene: 9. Looked up from germline, CDR1 is MNHNS and CDR2 is SASEGT. This CDR3 region has 17 residues. CDR3 DNA: TGTGCCAGCAGTGAAGCCCCCCCAGGGGGCATGGCAGATACGCAGTATTTT. The encoded protein is CASSEAPPGGMADTQYF.

This clone was seen a few times. The chain has TRBV11-2 and TRBJ2-7, with 9 bases that match TRBD2. CDR3 length: 13 residues. J lost 7 bases, V lost 7 bases, and 8 bases had no gene match. In germline, CDR1 is SGHAT, CDR2 FQNNGV. CDR3 coding DNA: TGTGCCAGCACCGGGCGAGCGGGAGGTGAGCAGTACTTC. The encoded protein is CASTGRAGGEQYF.

The gene calls are TRBV19 and TRBJ1-6; D may be TRBD1 (5 bases). Trimming cost V 10 bases and J 7 bases, with 14 bases left between them. CDR3 size: 13 residues. CDR1 and CDR2 (germline): LNHDA, SQIVND (reference sequence). This CDR3 reads CATAGRSNSPLHF. In DNA form, the CDR3 reads TGTGCCACGGCGGGACGCTCCAATTCACCCCTCCACTTT.

The rearrangement uses TRBV18 and TRBJ1-4, with D perhaps TRBD1 (5 bases). V was cut by 6 bases and J by 8 bases, with 19 bases left in between. This CDR3 contains 15 residues. Germline V lookup: CDR1 KGHSH, CDR2 LQKENI. The DNA of the CDR3 is TGTGCCAGCTCGCTCTTCGGGGGAATTGAGGAAAAACTGTTTTTT. It codes for CASSLFGGIEEKLFF.

The CDR3 region is CASSARVQGYEQYF. The CDR3 nucleotides are TGTGCCAGCAGCGCCCGAGTACAGGGCTACGAGCAGTACTTC. This chain links TRBV7-8 with TRBJ2-7; possibly TRBD1 for D (6 bases). The V end was cut by 5 bases, the J end by 3 bases, with 14 bases between. Per the germline V gene, CDR1 is SGHVS and CDR2 is FQNEAQ. The CDR3 is 14 residues long.